A single sample gave rise to the 26 T cell receptor beta chains below, sequenced in a study of tumor-infiltrating lymphocytes in primary liver carcinoma (TCRdb year 2017). Total RNA and DNA were co-extracted from 20-30 mg of bulk tissue with the AllPrep DNA/RNA mini kit, without cell sorting. This sample was sequenced with an Illumina HiSeq 2500. Starting from approximately 460 ng total RNA, TCRbeta-specific cDNA was produced by reverse transcription with a constant-region primer and ProtoScript II reverse transcriptase. Construction of the TCRbeta libraries relied on three nested rounds of multiplex PCR, following a slightly modified ARM-PCR procedure. The first two PCR rounds used multiplex TRBV1-TRBV30 forward primers with a Cbeta reverse primer, each for 10 to 11 cycles. In-frame beta chains were kept once TCRdb had trimmed the public reads at Q25 with fastp and called clones with MiXCR. Rows are combined by CDR3 protein, so each entry shows the most common genes and DNA. The sample table records about 190,000 distinct CDR3 sequences; about 85% of these occur just once. Less than 20% of the sample goes to the ten largest clones.

The sample taken for sequencing was tumor tissue from primary liver carcinoma. The receptors here all came from a man aged 35 to 55 with primary liver carcinoma and hepatitis B virus infection.

The rearrangement uses TRBV4-2 and TRBJ2-7, with 8 bases matching TRBD2. After removal of 11 bases from V and 0 bases from J, the junction contained 15 bases not matched to a gene. CDR1 is LGHNA and CDR2 is YNFKEQ in the germline V gene. This CDR3 is 16 amino acids long. CDR3 residues: CAGSQDGTRGSYEQYF. CDR3 coding DNA: TGTGCCGGTAGCCAAGATGGGACTAGAGGCTCCTACGAGCAGTACTTC.

The gene calls are TRBV5-5 and TRBJ1-3; D unresolved. V was pared by 4 bases and J by 1 base, with 18 bases between. Germline V gene sequence: CDR1 SGHKS, CDR2 YYEKEE (reference sequence). The CDR3 is 17 amino acids. In nucleotides, the CDR3 is TGTGCCAGCAGCGCCTGGGCGGATCTCTTTTCTGGAAACACCATATATTTT. It specifies CASSAWADLFSGNTIYF.

In the case of this clonotype: One end of the junction does not line up with germline, which may come from a read error. The chain recombines TRBV6-1 with TRBJ2-3; D could derive from TRBD1 or TRBD2 (5 bases each). CDR1 MNHNS and CDR2 SASEGT come from the germline V gene. The CDR3 loop spans 16 amino acids. The CDR3 nucleotides read TGTACCAGCAGTGAAATAGGAGGACACTGCACAGATACGCAGTATTTT. This codes for CTSSEIGGHCTDTQYF.

Comment on this clonotype: One junction end does not reproduce the germline sequence, and a read error may be involved. The chain links TRBV5-1 to TRBJ1-5, with no clear D. From germline, CDR1 is SGHRS and CDR2 YFSETQ. The CDR3 sequence is 13 residues long. The CDR3 is CARSLNRYQPQHF. The CDR3 DNA reads as TGCGCCAGGAGCTTGAACAGATATCAGCCCCAGCATTTT. Supplemented by reference TRBV5-1 and TRBJ1-5, the full variable domain reads KAGVTQTPRYLIKTRGQQVTLSCSPISGHRSVSWYQQTPGQGLQFLFEYFSETQRNKGNFPGRFSGRQFSNSRSEMNVSTLELGDSALYLCARSLNRYQPQHFGDGTRLSIL.

Regarding this clonotype: One end of the junction does not line up with germline, which may come from a read error. J is TRBJ1-2 and V is TRBV5-1, with D tentatively TRBD1 (6 bases). CDR1 is SGHRS and CDR2 is YFSETQ in the germline V gene. The CDR3 covers 12 residues. DNA of the CDR3: TGCGCCAGCAGCCCAGGGGACTATGGCTACATCTTC. It is translated as CASSPGDYGYIF. Complete variable domain (other parts from reference TRBV5-1 and TRBJ1-2): KAGVTQTPRYLIKTRGQQVTLSCSPISGHRSVSWYQQTPGQGLQFLFEYFSETQRNKGNFPGRFSGRQFSNSRSEMNVSTLELGDSALYLCASSPGDYGYIFGSGTRLTVV.

As for this clonotype: Relative to the germline gene, one junction end is altered; a read error may explain this. The V and J genes are TRBV6-1 and TRBJ1-5; a weak D match, TRBD1 (6 bases). Germline V gene lookup returns CDR1 MNHNS and CDR2 SASEGT. The CDR3 has 14 amino acids. In DNA, the CDR3 is TGTGCCAGAAGTGAATCCAGGGGCGCGAAGCCCCAGCATTTT. Protein product: CARSESRGAKPQHF.

On this clonotype: A much larger clone sits a single nucleotide away, making a read error possible. CDR3 DNA: TGTGCCACCAGCAGCAGCCTCCAAGAGACCCAGTACTTC. It codes for CATSSSLQETQYF. The chain carries TRBV15 and TRBJ2-5; D call uncertain. The germline V and J ends were trimmed by 3 bases and 1 base, with 6 bases remaining between them. CDR1 and CDR2 (germline): LNHNV, YYDKDF (reference sequence). CDR3 length: 13 amino acids.

A word on this clonotype: A much more abundant neighbour one base away suggests this may be a read error. The chain has TRBV14 and TRBJ2-2; perhaps D is TRBD1 or TRBD2 (6 bases each). Germline V CDR1 and CDR2: SGHDN, FVKESK. Trimming took off 2 bases at V and 7 bases at J, with 11 bases between the two ends. This CDR3 region has 14 residues. The CDR3 reads CASSQTGAVGELFF. The CDR3 DNA reads as TGTGCCAGCAGCCAAACGGGGGCGGTCGGGGAGCTGTTTTTT.

A remark on this clonotype: Compared with germline, one end of the junction differs, possibly owing to a read error. The chain recombines TRBV6-1 with TRBJ1-5; possibly TRBD1 for D (5 bases). This CDR3 comprises 15 residues. Germline CDR1 MNHNS, CDR2 SASEGT. As DNA, the CDR3 is TGTGCCAGCAATCGGGACCTCAATAGCAATCAGCCCCAGCGATTT. It is translated as CASNRDLNSNQPQRF.

Remarks on this clonotype: An end of the junction differs from the germline gene, which may be a read error. This sequence joins TRBV14 and TRBJ2-5; TRBD1 aligns across 8 bases. Germline loops: CDR1 SGHDN, CDR2 FVKESK. This CDR3 is built from 15 residues. DNA for the CDR3: TGTGCCAGCAGCCTCGGACAGGGTAAACAAGAGACCCAGTTATTC. Protein product: CASSLGQGKQETQLF.

Concerning this clonotype itself: A much larger clone lies a single base off, so this may be a read error. The chain is built from TRBV28 and TRBJ2-5, with 13 bases identical to TRBD2. V gave up 7 bases and J gave up 7 bases; unmatched junction bases: 6. Germline CDR1 reads MDHEN; CDR2 reads SYDVKM. The CDR3 sequence is 14 residues long. DNA of the CDR3: TGTGCCAGCAAACCGAGACTAGCGGGAGGGACCCAGTACTTC. It translates to CASKPRLAGGTQYF.

This clonotype appeared a single time. It may be a read error: a sequence one base away is much more abundant. The chain carries TRBV7-9 and TRBJ2-5; no clear D gene. The CDR3 is made up of 13 amino acids. Germline-derived CDR1 and CDR2 are SEHNR and FQNEAQ (reference sequence). Trimming took 0 bases from V and 7 from J, leaving 9 bases between them. CDR3 in amino acids: CASSLAGIGTQYF. The DNA of the CDR3 is TGTGCCAGCAGCTTAGCAGGGATAGGGACCCAGTACTTC.

Remarks on this clonotype: This sequence may be a read error, since a much larger clone differs from it by one base. This rearrangement joins TRBV5-8 to TRBJ2-5, with 9 nucleotides matching TRBD1. With V trimmed by 4 bases and J by 4 bases, 8 bases remained unmatched. Germline V lookup: CDR1 SGHTS, CDR2 YDEGEE. The CDR3 has 15 residues. CDR3 sequence (DNA): TGTGCCAGCAGCGGGGGACAGGGAGCCCGAGAGACCCAGTACTTC. As protein: CASSGGQGARETQYF.

The chain has TRBV28 and TRBJ2-7; TRBD1 is a possible D gene (6 bases). CDR3 length: 15 residues. Per germline, CDR1 MDHEN and CDR2 SYDVKM. V was shortened by 7 bases and J by 0 bases, with 16 bases between the two germline ends. The CDR3: CASISGTNVSYEQYF. CDR3 coding DNA: TGTGCCAGCATCTCCGGGACAAATGTCTCCTACGAGCAGTACTTC.

As for this clonotype: This could be a read error, since a much larger clone is one nucleotide away. The chain is built from TRBV30 and TRBJ2-1, with D unclear. V shed 4 bases and J shed 7 bases, with 14 bases lying between them. The length of the CDR3 is 13 residues. The germline V gene has CDR1 GTSNPN and CDR2 SVGIG (reference sequence). DNA for the CDR3: TGTGCCTGGATTGGCAGGTGGAGTAATGAGCAGTTCTTC. Translation gives CAWIGRWSNEQFF.

Notes on this clonotype: This CDR3 fails to terminate in the conserved phenylalanine or tryptophan, so it likely reflects a read error. The chain links TRBV5-4 to TRBJ2-5; tentatively, D is TRBD1 (6 bases). The germline V gene encodes CDR1 SGHNT and CDR2 YYREEE (reference sequence). The CDR3 length is 14 residues. CDR3 region: CASSLGRGGETQYL. CDR3 sequence (DNA): TGTGCCAGTAGCTTGGGCAGGGGCGGAGAGACCCAGTACCTC.

The CDR3 DNA follows: TGTGCCAGCAGTTACTCCCCTTACAGGGATAGCAATCTGCCTCAGCATTTT. This gives the protein CASSYSPYRDSNLPQHF. V is TRBV6-2 or TRBV6-3 and J is TRBJ1-5; tentatively, D is TRBD1 (6 bases). The ends were cut back, 0 bases at V and 13 bases at J, with 25 bases in the middle. From germline, CDR1 is MNHEY and CDR2 SVGEGT. This CDR3 is 17 amino acids long.

This clonotype was observed a handful of times. The junction shows a germline mismatch at one end, possibly a read error. The chain uses TRBV29-1 and TRBJ2-5, with D possibly matching TRBD2 (5 bases). The CDR3 runs to 15 residues. Germline V gene data show CDR1 as SQVTM and CDR2 as ANQGSEA. CDR3 sequence (DNA): TGCAACATTGAATCCGCGGCGGGTAGATCGGAGACCCAGTATTTC. This encodes CNIESAAGRSETQYF.

Turning to this clonotype: A junction end diverges from the germline sequence, so it may reflect a read error. The chain combines TRBV6-6 with TRBJ1-1; 8 nucleotides agree with TRBD1. CDR3 length: 13 residues. The germline V gene has CDR1 MNHNY and CDR2 SVGAGI (reference sequence). CDR3 region: CASSNTGGTEAFF. DNA of the CDR3: TGCGCCAGCAGTAACACAGGGGGCACTGAAGCTTTCTTT.

The chain couples TRBV5-5 to TRBJ2-1; 13 nucleotides match TRBD2. CDR3 size: 16 residues. The germline V gene encodes CDR1 SGHKS and CDR2 YYEKEE (reference sequence). The V and J ends lost 4 bases and 7 bases, in that order; junction bases with no gene match: 8. This chain's CDR3 is CASSMEGTSGVNEQFF. CDR3 bases: TGTGCCAGCAGCATGGAAGGGACTAGCGGGGTGAATGAGCAGTTCTTC.

On this clonotype itself: A much larger clone differs by one base, so this may be a read error. The V gene is TRBV5-1, the J gene TRBJ2-3, with TRBD2 identical over 13 bases. CDR3 length: 20 residues. J gave up 1 base and V 6 bases, and 17 bases lay outside the gene matches. The germline CDR1 and CDR2 sequences are SGHRS and YFSETQ. The CDR3, as DNA: TGCGCCAGCAACTATTTGGGGATTGGACTAGCGGGAGAAGGCACAGATACGCAGTATTTT. This codes for CASNYLGIGLAGEGTDTQYF. The whole variable domain, filled in from reference TRBV5-1 and TRBJ2-3, reads KAGVTQTPRYLIKTRGQQVTLSCSPISGHRSVSWYQQTPGQGLQFLFEYFSETQRNKGNFPGRFSGRQFSNSRSEMNVSTLELGDSALYLCASNYLGIGLAGEGTDTQYFGPGTRLTVL.

As to this clonotype: Just one base apart from a much larger clone, this may be a read error. The chain recombines TRBV7-9 with TRBJ1-2; possibly TRBD1 for D (5 bases). V lost 7 bases to trimming and J lost 3 bases, with 15 bases between them. Looked up from germline, CDR1 is SEHNR and CDR2 is FQNEAQ (reference sequence). The CDR3 length is 14 residues. The CDR3 nucleotides are TGTGCCAGCAACTTCGCAGGGTGGGACTATGGCTACACCTTC. Translated: CASNFAGWDYGYTF.

This clonotype was seen just once. The V and J genes are TRBV6-1 and TRBJ2-3; 10 nucleotides agree with TRBD1. Trimming at V came to 10 bases and at J to 11 bases, leaving 18 bases not matched to a gene. CDR3 length equals 15 residues. CDR1 MNHNS and CDR2 SASEGT come from the germline V gene. The CDR3 region is CANRDDRGPGGMQYF. The DNA for the CDR3 is TGTGCCAACAGAGACGACAGGGGGCCGGGAGGTATGCAGTATTTT.

The chain employs TRBV20-1 and TRBJ2-5; maybe TRBD2 (5 bases). The germline CDR1 and CDR2 sequences are DFQATT and SNEGSKA (reference sequence). V was cut by 0 bases and J by 5 bases, with 16 bases left in between. The length of the CDR3 is 15 residues. The DNA for the CDR3 is TGCAGTGCTAGAGATGGTAATAGCGAGAGGGAGACCCAGTACTTC. It encodes CSARDGNSERETQYF.

V gene TRBV10-2 combines with J gene TRBJ2-7; maybe TRBD2 (5 bases). Trimming removed 6 bases from V and 6 bases from J, with 12 bases in between. Germline CDR1 reads WSHSY; CDR2 reads SAAADI. This CDR3 region has 12 residues. The CDR3 DNA follows: TGCGCCAGCAGACTAGATAGCGCCGAGCAGTACTTC. Protein sequence: CASRLDSAEQYF.

To note about this clonotype: It is likely a read error, because the conserved phenylalanine at the end of the CDR3 is missing. The chain combines TRBV29-1 with TRBJ2-7; D remains unclear. The CDR3 spans 14 residues. The germline CDR1 and CDR2 sequences are SQVTM and ANQGSEA. CDR3 sequence reads: CNVPDMVDQVEQYS. The CDR3 DNA follows: TGCAACGTACCAGACATGGTGGATCAGGTTGAGCAGTACTCC.